The 8 T cell receptor beta chains below all came from one sample that was sequenced in a study of blood T cell repertoires in COVID-19. Assay: immunoSEQ multiplex PCR; the TCRdb copy retains only in-frame clones and omits some. Found here are about 140,000 clones, 80% to 90% of them singletons; the top ten hold 1.5% to 1.7%. Sequencing was done on a sample of peripheral blood. These receptors were obtained from a woman aged 55 to 70 with acute or convalescent COVID-19.

This chain joins TRBV5-1 and TRBJ1-4, with a weak D call TRBD1 (6 bases). CDR1 is SGHRS, CDR2 YFSETQ, per germline. Trimming removed 4 bases at V and 7 bases at J, with 14 bases between. This CDR3 region has 14 residues. The CDR3 reads CASSTQGFSEKLFF. The CDR3 nucleotides are TGCGCCAGCAGCACACAGGGTTTCAGTGAAAAACTGTTTTTT.

The chain couples TRBV19 to TRBJ1-5; D uncertain. Trimming left V 3 bases short and J 2 bases short, with 14 bases between. The CDR3 contains 16 residues. Germline loops: CDR1 LNHDA, CDR2 SQIVND (reference sequence). CDR3 DNA: TGTGCCAGTAGTATTGAAAACAGTCAGGGCAATCAGCCCCAGCATTTT. Translating gives CASSIENSQGNQPQHF.

The chain is built from TRBV5-1 and TRBJ2-7, with 7 nucleotides matching TRBD1. The J segment lost 0 bases and the V segment lost 4 bases, leaving 13 bases of the junction unmatched. The CDR3 length is 17 residues. The germline gives CDR1 SGHRS, CDR2 YFSETQ. The CDR3 DNA reads as TGCGCCAGCAGCCCGGGTGGACAGGAGAAATACTCCTACGAGCAGTACTTC. Its protein product is CASSPGGQEKYSYEQYF.

This CDR3 is CASRLDRDSGNTIYF. In DNA, the CDR3 is TGTGCCAGCCGGCTAGACAGGGACTCTGGAAACACCATATATTTT. The chain is built from TRBV6-5 and TRBJ1-3, with 7 bases that match TRBD1. The ends lost 8 bases at V and 0 bases at J; junction bases unmatched: 7. Germline V gives CDR1 MNHEY, CDR2 SVGAGI. This CDR3 has 15 amino acids.

V usage is TRBV20-1 and J usage is TRBJ1-1, with a weak D call TRBD1 (5 bases). The germline CDR1 and CDR2 sequences are DFQATT and SNEGSKA (reference sequence). The length of the CDR3 is 11 residues. V was clipped by 4 bases and J by 11 bases, with 14 bases between them. DNA of the CDR3: TGCAGTGCTAAGGGAGGAGGGGCCGCTTTCTTT. This gives the protein CSAKGGGAAFF.

V is TRBV11-3 and J is TRBJ2-1, with 15 bases fitting TRBD2. V was pared by 1 base and J by 6 bases, with 1 base of the junction left unmatched. This CDR3 has 16 amino acids. The germline V gene has CDR1 SGHNT and CDR2 YENEEA. DNA for the CDR3: TGTGCCAGCAGCTTAGGGACTAGCGGGGGGGCCAATGAGCAGTTCTTC. It yields the protein CASSLGTSGGANEQFF.

This clone is a singleton in its sample. This chain joins TRBV6-4 and TRBJ1-1; D gene unclear. The V end lost 3 bases, the J end lost 3 bases, and 11 bases lay between the germline ends. Germline V CDR1 and CDR2: MRHNA, SNTAGT. The CDR3 extends over 14 amino acids. The CDR3 sequence: CASSDSGWDTEAFF. The DNA of the CDR3 is TGTGCCAGCAGTGATTCGGGATGGGACACTGAAGCTTTCTTT.

This rearrangement joins TRBV4-1 to TRBJ1-2; D is unresolved. Trimming cost V 0 bases and J 7 bases, with 12 bases left between them. This CDR3 comprises 14 residues. Germline V lookup: CDR1 MGHRA, CDR2 YSYEKL. CDR3 sequence (DNA): TGCGCCAGCAGCCAAGATCCCCTTCGGGTTGGCTACACCTTC. This codes for CASSQDPLRVGYTF.